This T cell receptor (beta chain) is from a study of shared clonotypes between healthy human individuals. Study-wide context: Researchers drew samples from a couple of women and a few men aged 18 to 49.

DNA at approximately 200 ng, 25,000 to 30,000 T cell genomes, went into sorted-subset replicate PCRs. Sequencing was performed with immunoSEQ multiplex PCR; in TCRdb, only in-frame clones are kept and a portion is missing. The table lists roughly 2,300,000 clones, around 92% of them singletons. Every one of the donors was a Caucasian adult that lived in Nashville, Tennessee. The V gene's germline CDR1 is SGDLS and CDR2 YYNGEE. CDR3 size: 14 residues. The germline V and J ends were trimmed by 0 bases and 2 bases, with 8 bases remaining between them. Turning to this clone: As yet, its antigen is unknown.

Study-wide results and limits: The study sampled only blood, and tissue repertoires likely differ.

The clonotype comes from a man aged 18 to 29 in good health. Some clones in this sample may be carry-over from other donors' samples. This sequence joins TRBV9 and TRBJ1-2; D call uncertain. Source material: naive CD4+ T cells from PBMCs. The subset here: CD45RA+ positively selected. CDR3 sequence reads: CASSVENRNYGYTF. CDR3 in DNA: TGTGCCAGCAGCGTAGAGAATCGGAACTATGGCTACACCTTC.